The sequence of this TCR beta chain was determined in a study of blood T cells in healthy people across ages. This clonotype was seen more than once but under ten times. V dropped 5 bases and J dropped 4 bases, with 18 bases sitting between them. Germline CDR1 and CDR2: SGHDT and YYEEEE. The CDR3 spans 16 residues. PCR was performed a second time for about 7 to 12 cycles using a sample-barcoded 5' primer and a J-beta primer mix. MiXCR, run by TCRdb on the 5' RACE reads, gives a single entry per CDR3 protein. The sample carries approximately 680,000 distinct CDR3 sequences, approximately 31% recorded once.

Sequenced: blood. The clonotype comes from a woman of 80 years or more in good health. J is TRBJ1-4 and V is TRBV5-6; D remains unclear. The CDR3 nucleotides are TGTGCCAGCAGTCAAGCTAGGAGCAGCCTTAATGAAAAACTGTTTTTT. Protein: CASSQARSSLNEKLFF.